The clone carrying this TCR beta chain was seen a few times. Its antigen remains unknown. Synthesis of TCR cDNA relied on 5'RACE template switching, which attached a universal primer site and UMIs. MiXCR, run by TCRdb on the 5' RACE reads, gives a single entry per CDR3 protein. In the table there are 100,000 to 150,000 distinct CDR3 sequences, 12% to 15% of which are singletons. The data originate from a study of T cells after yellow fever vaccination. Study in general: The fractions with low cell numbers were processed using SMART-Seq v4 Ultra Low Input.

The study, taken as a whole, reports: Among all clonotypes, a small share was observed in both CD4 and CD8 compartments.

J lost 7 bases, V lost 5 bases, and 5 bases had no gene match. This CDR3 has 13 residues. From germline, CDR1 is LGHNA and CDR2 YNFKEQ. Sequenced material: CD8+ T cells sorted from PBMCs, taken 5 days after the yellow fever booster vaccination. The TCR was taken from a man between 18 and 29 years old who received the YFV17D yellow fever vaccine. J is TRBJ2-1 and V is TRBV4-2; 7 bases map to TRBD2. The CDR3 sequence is CASSFFGGNEQFF. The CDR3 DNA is TGTGCCAGCAGCTTCTTCGGGGGGAATGAGCAGTTCTTC.